A selection of T cell receptor beta chains follows, all from one sample in a study of T-cell memory formation after mild COVID-19. TCRdb fed the 5' RACE reads into MiXCR, producing one record per CDR3 protein. In the table there are about 350,000 distinct CDR3 sequences, under 25% of which are singletons. What was sequenced was PBMCs or a T cell subset sorted from them (not recorded which). Every receptor here comes from a man younger than 35 who had mild COVID-19 (a few samples of this study predate the infection). Cell type and time point are not known. Both conserved end residues are part of each CDR3. Each record gives: CDR3 protein, J gene, CDR3 length, V gene.

CDR3 protein: CSALDRAYGYTF; J gene: TRBJ1-2; CDR3 length: 12; V gene: TRBV29-1
CDR3 protein: CSVSQGNSPLHF; J gene: TRBJ1-6; CDR3 length: 12; V gene: TRBV20-1
CDR3 protein: CASRNRGNQPQHF; J gene: TRBJ1-5; CDR3 length: 13; V gene: TRBV2
CDR3 protein: CATSTRTGISETQYF; J gene: TRBJ2-5; CDR3 length: 15; V gene: TRBV15
CDR3 protein: CASSFPGAEKAFF; J gene: TRBJ1-1; CDR3 length: 13; V gene: TRBV5-1
CDR3 protein: CASSYGRINTEAFF; J gene: TRBJ1-1; CDR3 length: 14; V gene: TRBV6-2/TRBV6-3
CDR3 protein: CASSLRLAGVTDTQYF; J gene: TRBJ2-3; CDR3 length: 16; V gene: TRBV12-3/TRBV12-4
CDR3 protein: CSVVEGLLNGYTF; J gene: TRBJ1-2; CDR3 length: 13; V gene: TRBV29-1
CDR3 protein: CASSEAGEPNWTQYF; J gene: TRBJ2-5; CDR3 length: 15; V gene: TRBV2
CDR3 protein: CGGTRVETQYF; J gene: TRBJ2-5; CDR3 length: 11; V gene: TRBV20-1
CDR3 protein: CASTDTGTRFSAFF; J gene: TRBJ1-1; CDR3 length: 14; V gene: TRBV12-3/TRBV12-4
CDR3 protein: CASRPAGTGLETQYF; J gene: TRBJ2-5; CDR3 length: 15; V gene: TRBV5-1
CDR3 protein: CASRPGTGAEETQYF; J gene: TRBJ2-5; CDR3 length: 15; V gene: TRBV12-3/TRBV12-4
CDR3 protein: CASSGRQGARGQAFF; J gene: TRBJ1-1; CDR3 length: 15; V gene: TRBV5-1
CDR3 protein: CASSLGQLVNTGELFF; J gene: TRBJ2-2; CDR3 length: 16; V gene: TRBV7-6
CDR3 protein: CASWDRTNYGYTF; J gene: TRBJ1-2; CDR3 length: 13; V gene: TRBV6-2/TRBV6-3
CDR3 protein: CASSPGFEETQYF; J gene: TRBJ2-5; CDR3 length: 13; V gene: TRBV3-2
CDR3 protein: CASSTSRTASSYNEQFF; J gene: TRBJ2-1; CDR3 length: 17; V gene: TRBV12-3/TRBV12-4
CDR3 protein: CATSRAGTFTDTQYF; J gene: TRBJ2-3; CDR3 length: 15; V gene: TRBV15
CDR3 protein: CSATPSGGYQETQCF; J gene: TRBJ2-5; CDR3 length: 15; V gene: TRBV20-1
CDR3 protein: CASSHPTSGGVTDTQYF; J gene: TRBJ2-3; CDR3 length: 17; V gene: TRBV7-9
CDR3 protein: CASSQEGRGFQPQHF; J gene: TRBJ1-5; CDR3 length: 15; V gene: TRBV4-1
CDR3 protein: CASSQEQTGLFF; J gene: TRBJ1-4; CDR3 length: 12; V gene: TRBV18
CDR3 protein: CASTLGQGGNEQFF; J gene: TRBJ2-1; CDR3 length: 14; V gene: TRBV5-5
CDR3 protein: CASSVEPGQGFKTQYF; J gene: TRBJ2-5; CDR3 length: 16; V gene: TRBV9
CDR3 protein: CSARGLAVSTDTQYF; J gene: TRBJ2-3; CDR3 length: 15; V gene: TRBV20-1
CDR3 protein: CSAALVGPAETQYF; J gene: TRBJ2-5; CDR3 length: 14; V gene: TRBV20-1
CDR3 protein: CASSKANYEQYF; J gene: TRBJ2-7; CDR3 length: 12; V gene: TRBV21-1
CDR3 protein: CASSQYAGTEGNEQFF; J gene: TRBJ2-1; CDR3 length: 16; V gene: TRBV4-3
CDR3 protein: CASTFQANTEAFF; J gene: TRBJ1-1; CDR3 length: 13; V gene: TRBV18
CDR3 protein: CAWSVPGTNYNEQFF; J gene: TRBJ2-1; CDR3 length: 15; V gene: TRBV30
CDR3 protein: CASSRTGGLGNEQFF; J gene: TRBJ2-1; CDR3 length: 15; V gene: TRBV7-6
CDR3 protein: CASTMPGTGYSDTQYF; J gene: TRBJ2-3; CDR3 length: 16; V gene: TRBV7-2
CDR3 protein: CASSSRSRGNEKLFF; J gene: TRBJ1-4; CDR3 length: 15; V gene: TRBV5-4
CDR3 protein: CASSQTGTNYGYTF; J gene: TRBJ1-2; CDR3 length: 14; V gene: TRBV12-3/TRBV12-4
CDR3 protein: CASSVASGDYEQYF; J gene: TRBJ2-7; CDR3 length: 14; V gene: TRBV9